What follows are 22 T cell receptor beta chains derived from one specimen sequenced in a study of cytomegalovirus exposure and HLA in healthy donors. The PCR contained 60 Vbeta and 13 Jbeta primers. Libraries were prepared by immunoSEQ multiplex PCR; TCRdb keeps only in-frame clonotypes and omits some of them. The profile shows about 150,000 clones, more than 65% of them singletons. Sequenced sample: PBMCs. These receptors all come from a man between 45 and 60 years old in good health and CMV-seropositive.

V is TRBV5-1 and J is TRBJ2-7; no reliable D call. Germline-derived CDR1 and CDR2 are SGHRS and YFSETQ. V shed 0 bases and J shed 2 bases, with 6 bases lying between them. The CDR3 contains 13 residues. CDR3 sequence reads: CASSLGAPYEQYF. The CDR3 nucleotides read TGCGCCAGCAGCTTGGGGGCCCCCTACGAGCAGTACTTC.

The J gene is TRBJ2-3, the V gene TRBV6-5, with 8 bases identical to TRBD1. The V and J ends lost 6 bases and 0 bases, in that order; junction bases with no gene match: 5. The CDR3 spans 15 residues. The V gene's germline CDR1 is MNHEY and CDR2 SVGAGI. Here the CDR3 DNA reads TGTGCCAGCAGGGTCACAGGGGGGAGCACAGATACGCAGTATTTT. Amino acids: CASRVTGGSTDTQYF.

This chain joins TRBV18 and TRBJ1-1; tentatively, D is TRBD1 (6 bases). With 8 bases removed from V and 3 bases from J, the gap between germline ends came to 22 bases. The CDR3 loop spans 16 amino acids. CDR1 is KGHSH and CDR2 is LQKENI in the germline V gene. CDR3 sequence reads: CASQSNRVGRYTEAFF. The CDR3 DNA sequence: TGTGCCAGCCAATCAAACAGGGTTGGTCGGTACACTGAAGCTTTCTTT.

V usage is TRBV25-1 and J usage is TRBJ2-7, with TRBD2 as a possible D gene (6 bases). The germline V and J ends were trimmed by 6 bases and 3 bases, with 9 bases remaining between them. Germline V CDR1 and CDR2: MGHDK, SYGVNS. There are 12 residues in the CDR3. The CDR3 reads CASSLRGYEQYF. CDR3 nucleotide sequence: TGTGCCAGCAGCCTGCGGGGCTACGAGCAGTACTTC.

This clone was observed a single time. The chain uses TRBV5-8 and TRBJ1-5; 7 nucleotides agree with TRBD1. The CDR3 extends over 16 amino acids. With 1 base clipped from V and 5 bases from J, the junction kept 9 bases outside the gene matches. Looked up from germline, CDR1 is SGHTS and CDR2 is YDEGEE. The CDR3, as DNA: TGTGCCAGCAGCTTGAGGGGGCGAGGGGCGGATCAGCCCCAGCATTTT. Amino acid sequence: CASSLRGRGADQPQHF.

This clone was detected once. The rearrangement joins TRBV16 to TRBJ1-4, with 9 nucleotides matching TRBD1. Per the germline V gene, CDR1 is KGHSY and CDR2 is FQNENV. The ends lost 4 bases at V and 3 bases at J; junction bases unmatched: 3. The CDR3 length is 15 residues. For the CDR3, the DNA is TGTGCCAGCAGCCCCCGACAGGGGGCTAATGAAAAACTGTTTTTT. Its translation is CASSPRQGANEKLFF.

The chain is built from TRBV30 and TRBJ1-6, with D perhaps matching TRBD1 (5 bases). The germline V gene has CDR1 GTSNPN and CDR2 SVGIG (reference sequence). V was cut by 3 bases and J by 11 bases, with 23 bases left in between. The CDR3 runs to 16 residues. Here the CDR3 DNA reads TGTGCCTGGAGGTGGTCAGGGCGCCGTCAGATAGCACCCCTCCACTTT. It specifies CAWRWSGRRQIAPLHF.

The rearrangement links TRBV5-1 to TRBJ2-5; 9 bases line up with TRBD1. This CDR3 region has 15 residues. Per germline, CDR1 SGHRS and CDR2 YFSETQ. Trimming cost V 4 bases and J 5 bases; bases outside gene matches: 9. The CDR3 is CASSGSFGTGETQYF. The CDR3 DNA sequence: TGCGCCAGCAGCGGCAGCTTTGGGACAGGGGAGACCCAGTACTTC.

This clone has more than one count but fewer than ten. J is TRBJ2-1 and V is TRBV4-2, with D perhaps TRBD1 (5 bases). The germline V and J ends were trimmed by 0 bases and 8 bases, with 11 bases remaining between them. CDR3 length: 14 residues. Per germline, CDR1 LGHNA and CDR2 YNFKEQ. CDR3 nucleotide sequence: TGTGCCAGCAGCCAAGATGCGATAGGGGATGAGCAGTTCTTC. Translated, it gives CASSQDAIGDEQFF.

The sample holds one count of this clone. The rearrangement links TRBV6-5 to TRBJ2-7, with 8 bases lining up with TRBD1. This CDR3 comprises 14 residues. The germline V gene has CDR1 MNHEY and CDR2 SVGAGI. After removal of 6 bases from V and 3 bases from J, the junction contained 7 bases not matched to a gene. Here the CDR3 DNA reads TGTGCCAGCAGCCTTGGACAGGGTGGCTACGAGCAGTACTTC. Translation: CASSLGQGGYEQYF.

This clone was detected only once. The J gene is TRBJ1-2, the V gene TRBV15, with D maybe TRBD1 (6 bases). V was trimmed by 4 bases and J by 4 bases, leaving 16 bases between them. Germline V CDR1 and CDR2: LNHNV, YYDKDF (reference sequence). The CDR3 is 15 residues long. In nucleotides, the CDR3 is TGTGCCACCAGCATAGCACAGGGCGGGGGCTATGGCTACACCTTC. It is translated as CATSIAQGGGYGYTF.

V gene TRBV5-1 combines with J gene TRBJ2-7; 12 bases map to TRBD2. This CDR3 is built from 16 residues. J was trimmed by 0 bases and V by 4 bases; bases with no gene match: 5. The germline gives CDR1 SGHRS, CDR2 YFSETQ. The chain's CDR3 is CASSPLTSGSSYEQYF. CDR3 DNA: TGCGCCAGCAGCCCGCTGACTAGCGGGAGCTCCTACGAGCAGTACTTC.

The V and J genes are TRBV5-6 and TRBJ2-3; D not resolved. The germline V and J ends were trimmed by 1 base and 5 bases, with 5 bases remaining between them. The CDR3 covers 12 residues. Germline lookup yields CDR1 SGHDT and CDR2 YYEEEE. The CDR3 bases are TGTGCCAGCAGCTTGTCTGTAGATACGCAGTATTTT. Protein: CASSLSVDTQYF.

V gene TRBV5-5 combines with J gene TRBJ1-1; no clear D gene. The germline V gene encodes CDR1 SGHKS and CDR2 YYEKEE (reference sequence). CDR3 size: 14 residues. Trimming removed 4 bases from V and 0 bases from J, with 10 bases in between. This chain's CDR3 is CASSPAAMNTEAFF. As DNA, the CDR3 is TGTGCCAGCAGCCCCGCGGCCATGAACACTGAAGCTTTCTTT. Full variable domain (outside the CDR3, taken from reference TRBV5-5 and TRBJ1-1): DAGVTQSPTHLIKTRGQQVTLRCSPISGHKSVSWYQQVLGQGPQFIFQYYEKEERGRGNFPDRFSARQFPNYSSELNVNALLLGDSALYLCASSPAAMNTEAFFGQGTRLTVV.

This chain connects TRBV7-2 to TRBJ2-7; tentative D call: TRBD2 (5 bases). Trimming left V 1 base short and J 7 bases short, with 14 bases between. CDR3 length: 14 amino acids. From germline, CDR1 is SGHTA and CDR2 FQGNSA. CDR3 protein: CASSLVDSRGEQYF. The CDR3 region has the DNA TGTGCCAGCAGCTTAGTCGACTCCCGCGGGGAGCAGTACTTC.

This clone occurred once. The chain carries TRBV4-1 and TRBJ1-5; D call uncertain. The CDR3 runs to 17 residues. V lost 0 bases and J lost 1, with 13 bases in between. Germline CDR1 reads MGHRA; CDR2 reads YSYEKL. The CDR3 DNA reads TGCGCCAGCAGCCAAGATCTACAGCCCCTAAGCAATCAGCCCCAGCATTTT. Translated, it gives CASSQDLQPLSNQPQHF.

This chain uses TRBV5-1 with TRBJ1-1, with 8 bases lining up with TRBD1. The V segment lost 4 bases and the J segment 1 base; nucleotides outside the gene matches: 3. CDR3 length: 14 amino acids. The germline gives CDR1 SGHRS, CDR2 YFSETQ. The CDR3 is CASSGQGQNTEAFF. The CDR3 coding sequence is TGCGCCAGCAGCGGACAGGGTCAGAACACTGAAGCTTTCTTT.

The rearrangement joins TRBV5-1 to TRBJ2-1, with TRBD1 as a possible D gene (7 bases). Germline CDR1 reads SGHRS; CDR2 reads YFSETQ. The V end was cut by 3 bases, the J end by 4 bases, with 14 bases between. This CDR3 has 15 residues. The CDR3: CASSSIQGGYNEQFF. Here the CDR3 DNA reads TGCGCCAGCAGCTCCATCCAGGGGGGTTACAATGAGCAGTTCTTC.

The chain uses TRBV2 and TRBJ1-2; 7 bases fit TRBD1. V shed 6 bases, J shed 9 bases, and the junction held 13 bases outside the gene matches. The CDR3 has 14 residues. CDR1 SNHLY and CDR2 FYNNEI come from the germline V gene. CDR3 protein: CASRKQGIEISYTF. As DNA, the CDR3 is TGTGCCAGCAGGAAACAGGGGATTGAGATCAGCTACACCTTC.

CDR3 bases: TGTGCCAGCAGCGTAGCATCCACTGGAAACACCATATATTTT. Translated: CASSVASTGNTIYF. The chain uses TRBV9 and TRBJ1-3; no reliable D call. The germline gives CDR1 SGDLS, CDR2 YYNGEE. Trimming cost V 0 bases and J 2 bases, with 6 bases left between them. CDR3 length equals 14 residues.

The chain carries TRBV4-1 and TRBJ2-7; tentatively, D is TRBD1 (5 bases). The CDR3 loop spans 15 amino acids. V gave up 1 base and J gave up 2 bases, with 12 bases separating them. Germline CDR1 reads MGHRA; CDR2 reads YSYEKL. The CDR3 sequence: CASSQGQGVPYEQYF. CDR3 nucleotide sequence: TGCGCCAGCAGCCAAGGTCAGGGTGTTCCCTACGAGCAGTACTTC.

CDR3 nucleotide sequence: TGTGCCTGGAATCAGTACAACACTGAAGCTTTCTTT. As protein: CAWNQYNTEAFF. This sequence joins TRBV30 and TRBJ1-1; D gene unclear. V gave up 4 bases and J gave up 2 bases, with 8 bases separating them. Germline values: CDR1 GTSNPN, CDR2 SVGIG (reference sequence). The CDR3 runs 12 residues.